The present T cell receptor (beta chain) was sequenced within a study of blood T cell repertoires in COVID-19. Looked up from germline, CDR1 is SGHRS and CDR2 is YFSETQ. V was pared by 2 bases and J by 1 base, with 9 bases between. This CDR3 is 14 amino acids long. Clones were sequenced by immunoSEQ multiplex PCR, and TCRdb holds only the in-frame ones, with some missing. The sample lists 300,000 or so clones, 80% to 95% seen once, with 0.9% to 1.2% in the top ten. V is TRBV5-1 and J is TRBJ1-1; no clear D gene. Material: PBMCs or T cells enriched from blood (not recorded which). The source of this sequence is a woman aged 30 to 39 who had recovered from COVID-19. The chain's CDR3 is CASSFSSGNTEAFF. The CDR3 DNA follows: TGCGCCAGCAGCTTTTCATCAGGGAACACTGAAGCTTTCTTT.